These 24 T cell receptor beta chains originate from one sample sequenced in a study of cytomegalovirus exposure and HLA in healthy donors. Repertoires were generated with immunoSEQ multiplex PCR, while TCRdb's copy carries only in-frame clones and drops some. The sample holds about 120,000 clones, 88% seen once. Sequenced material: PBMCs. The receptors come from a man aged 18 to 29 in good health and CMV-seronegative.

The J gene is TRBJ1-1, the V gene TRBV2; no definite D call. Germline V gene lookup returns CDR1 SNHLY and CDR2 FYNNEI. This CDR3 region has 14 residues. With 7 bases removed from V and 1 base from J, the gap between germline ends came to 13 bases. CDR3 bases: TGTGCCAGCACCGCCGAGAGCTCGAACACTGAAGCTTTCTTT. Protein: CASTAESSNTEAFF.

CDR3 bases: TGTGCCAGCAGCTTTCGTGGGGCAGGGAACCAAAATGAGCAGTTCTTC. Translated, it gives CASSFRGAGNQNEQFF. The chain uses TRBV11-2 and TRBJ2-1, with TRBD1 as a possible D gene (5 bases). This CDR3 is built from 16 residues. Germline V lookup: CDR1 SGHAT, CDR2 FQNNGV. Trimming cost V 3 bases and J 7 bases, with 19 bases left between them. The entire variable domain, with the rest obtained from reference TRBV11-2 and TRBJ2-1, is as follows: EAGVAQSPRYKIIEKRQSVAFWCNPISGHATLYWYQQILGQGPKLLIQFQNNGVVDDSQLPKDRFSAERLKGVDSTLKIQPAKLEDSAVYLCASSFRGAGNQNEQFFGPGTRLTVL.

About this clone: The junction differs from germline at one of its ends, possibly a read error. The V and J genes are TRBV2 and TRBJ1-3, with a tentative D call TRBD1 (5 bases). Germline V gene data show CDR1 as SNHLY and CDR2 as FYNNEI. This CDR3 comprises 15 residues. This chain's CDR3 is CASSEAGGSGNTIYF. DNA for the CDR3: TGTGCCAGCAGCGAAGCCGGGGGATCTGGAAACACCATATATTTT.

This clone was recorded a few times. This rearrangement joins TRBV2 to TRBJ1-5, with a tentative D call TRBD1 (5 bases). CDR1 SNHLY and CDR2 FYNNEI come from the germline V gene. The germline V and J ends were trimmed by 4 bases and 2 bases, with 12 bases remaining between them. This CDR3 comprises 15 residues. Here the CDR3 reads CASSGVRAGNQPQHF. The DNA for the CDR3 is TGTGCCAGCAGTGGGGTCAGGGCAGGCAATCAGCCCCAGCATTTT.

This rearrangement joins TRBV18 to TRBJ2-1; 8 bases match TRBD2. V lost 2 bases to trimming and J lost 9 bases; unmatched junction nucleotides: 9. There are 15 residues in the CDR3. The germline V gene has CDR1 KGHSH and CDR2 LQKENI. The CDR3 sequence: CASSPIAGRGGEQFF. For the CDR3, the DNA is TGTGCCAGCTCACCAATAGCGGGGAGGGGCGGTGAGCAGTTCTTC.

The chain recombines TRBV6-5 with TRBJ2-7; TRBD2 might be the D (6 bases). The CDR3 length is 15 residues. The V gene's germline CDR1 is MNHEY and CDR2 SVGAGI. The V gene lost 2 bases and the J gene lost 1 base, with 12 bases spanning the gap. The CDR3 DNA sequence: TGTGCCAGCAGTTACCGGAGGGGTGCATCCTACGAGCAGTACTTC. Translating gives CASSYRRGASYEQYF.

CDR3: CASSEESGAYNEQFF. CDR3 DNA sequence: TGTGCCAGCAGTGAAGAATCCGGGGCCTACAATGAGCAGTTCTTC. The rearrangement joins TRBV6-1 to TRBJ2-1, with D possibly TRBD2 on 5 matching bases. This CDR3 comprises 15 residues. Trimming removed 1 base from V and 2 bases from J, with 9 bases in between. The germline CDR1 and CDR2 sequences are MNHNS and SASEGT.

This clone has a single count. A junction end diverges from the germline sequence, so it may reflect a read error. The chain employs TRBV29-1 and TRBJ1-2, with D possibly being TRBD1 (6 bases). The CDR3 spans 10 residues. The V gene's germline CDR1 is SQVTM and CDR2 ANQGSEA. The CDR3 spells CSVELDRTNF. DNA for the CDR3: TGCAGCGTTGAACTCGACAGGACCAATTTC.

This chain joins TRBV7-8 and TRBJ2-2; 8 bases are shared with TRBD2. CDR3 length: 16 amino acids. Germline values: CDR1 SGHVS, CDR2 FQNEAQ. Trimming at V came to 8 bases and at J to 0 bases, leaving 8 bases not matched to a gene. The chain's CDR3 is CASEKLAEANTGELFF. The DNA of the CDR3 is TGTGCCAGCGAGAAACTAGCGGAGGCGAACACCGGGGAGCTGTTTTTT.

The chain uses TRBV27 and TRBJ2-3, with D possibly matching TRBD1 (6 bases). The CDR3 extends over 16 amino acids. CDR1 is MNHEY and CDR2 is SMNVEV in the germline V gene (reference sequence). V dropped 5 bases and J dropped 4 bases, with 19 bases sitting between them. CDR3 in amino acids: CASSGLGGNIPDTQYF. The CDR3 DNA sequence: TGTGCCAGCAGTGGATTAGGGGGTAATATCCCAGATACGCAGTATTTT.

The chain uses TRBV28 and TRBJ1-5, with 9 bases aligning to TRBD1. The CDR3 has 14 amino acids. CDR1 is MDHEN and CDR2 is SYDVKM in the germline V gene. V shed 5 bases, J shed 5 bases, and the junction held 4 bases outside the gene matches. The CDR3 spells CASSHWTGDQPQHF. Written as DNA, the CDR3 is TGTGCCAGCAGTCACTGGACAGGGGATCAGCCCCAGCATTTT.

This chain joins TRBV28 and TRBJ1-1, with 7 bases lining up with TRBD1. The germline CDR1 and CDR2 sequences are MDHEN and SYDVKM. The junction had 6 bases not matched to a gene; V was cut back by 3 bases and J by 5 bases. The CDR3 loop spans 14 amino acids. The CDR3 coding sequence is TGTGCCAGCAGTTTTGAACAGGGGCGGACTGAAGCTTTCTTT. It yields the protein CASSFEQGRTEAFF.

The chain combines TRBV2 with TRBJ2-3; possibly TRBD2 for D (6 bases). Trimming cost V 4 bases and J 5 bases, with 16 bases left between them. The V gene's germline CDR1 is SNHLY and CDR2 FYNNEI. The CDR3 totals 15 residues. The chain's CDR3 is CASSVFAGQVDTQYF. The CDR3 DNA reads TGTGCCAGCAGTGTTTTTGCGGGGCAGGTAGATACGCAGTATTTT.

V and J are TRBV5-1 and TRBJ2-5, with a tentative D call TRBD2 (5 bases). V was cut by 4 bases and J by 5 bases, with 18 bases left in between. This CDR3 region has 15 residues. Looked up from germline, CDR1 is SGHRS and CDR2 is YFSETQ. The CDR3 nucleotides are TGCGCCAGCAGCCGATCGACTATGTCAGGCGAGACCCAGTACTTC. Protein: CASSRSTMSGETQYF.

The rearrangement uses TRBV28 and TRBJ2-2, with D possibly matching TRBD2 (7 bases). Trimming left V 7 bases short and J 4 bases short, with 19 bases between. Germline-derived CDR1 and CDR2 are MDHEN and SYDVKM. The CDR3 extends over 16 amino acids. The CDR3 protein is CASILGGTPSTGELFF. The DNA of the CDR3 is TGTGCCAGCATCCTGGGGGGGACACCAAGCACCGGGGAGCTGTTTTTT.

This clone was seen a handful of times. This chain joins TRBV28 and TRBJ1-1; D is unresolved. Germline CDR1 reads MDHEN; CDR2 reads SYDVKM. The V end was cut by 5 bases, the J end by 0 bases, with 10 bases between. CDR3 size: 14 residues. The CDR3 sequence is CASSTEGMNTEAFF. In DNA form, the CDR3 reads TGTGCCAGCAGTACCGAGGGAATGAACACTGAAGCTTTCTTT.

The chain uses TRBV27 and TRBJ2-1; D is unclear. Per germline, CDR1 MNHEY and CDR2 SMNVEV (reference sequence). This CDR3 has 15 amino acids. V was trimmed by 1 base and J by 0 bases, leaving 7 bases between them. The DNA of the CDR3 is TGTGCCAGCAGTTTATTACGACACTCCTACAATGAGCAGTTCTTC. Protein sequence: CASSLLRHSYNEQFF.

This clone was detected once. The chain employs TRBV28 and TRBJ2-7, with a weak D call TRBD2 (5 bases). The CDR3 runs 12 residues. The V end lost 2 bases, the J end lost 7 bases, and 9 bases lay between the germline ends. Germline-derived CDR1 and CDR2 are MDHEN and SYDVKM. The CDR3 DNA reads as TGTGCCAGCAGTTTAGCCCGGAGGGAGCAGTACTTC. It yields the protein CASSLARREQYF.

The chain has TRBV7-9 and TRBJ2-5; TRBD2 matches 10 bases. Looked up from germline, CDR1 is SEHNR and CDR2 is FQNEAQ (reference sequence). J gave up 3 bases and V 5 bases, and 6 bases lay outside the gene matches. This CDR3 spans 15 amino acids. CDR3: CASSRTSGAKETQYF. Written as DNA, the CDR3 is TGTGCCAGCAGCCGGACTAGCGGAGCTAAAGAGACCCAGTACTTC.

This clone was picked up one time. This same CDR3 is encoded by further DNA sequences in the sample. This rearrangement joins TRBV6-5 to TRBJ1-6; D call uncertain. This CDR3 region has 14 residues. The V gene's germline CDR1 is MNHEY and CDR2 SVGAGI. With 4 bases removed from V and 9 bases from J, the gap between germline ends came to 13 bases. CDR3 coding DNA: TGTGCCAGCAGTTCTGGGCGGGTGGGTTCACCCCTCCACTTT. It is translated as CASSSGRVGSPLHF.

This chain uses TRBV10-3 with TRBJ1-2, with D tentatively TRBD1 (6 bases). The CDR3 extends over 13 amino acids. Looked up from germline, CDR1 is ENHRY and CDR2 is SYGVKD. With 3 bases removed from V and 5 bases from J, the gap between germline ends came to 10 bases. The CDR3 spells CAISEHQGYGYTF. CDR3 in DNA: TGTGCCATCAGTGAACATCAGGGGTATGGCTACACCTTC.

The gene calls are TRBV9 and TRBJ1-3; maybe TRBD1 (5 bases). Germline lookup yields CDR1 SGDLS and CDR2 YYNGEE. The CDR3 totals 15 residues. The germline V and J ends were trimmed by 1 base and 5 bases, with 13 bases remaining between them. CDR3 region: CASSVSRGSRNTIYF. DNA for the CDR3: TGTGCCAGCAGCGTATCTAGGGGCTCGCGAAACACCATATATTTT.

The CDR3 region is CASSLRAGGLNQPQHF. DNA for the CDR3: TGTGCCAGCAGTTTAAGGGCAGGGGGGTTGAATCAGCCCCAGCATTTT. The gene calls are TRBV28 and TRBJ1-5; the match to TRBD1 covers 7 bases. Per the germline V gene, CDR1 is MDHEN and CDR2 is SYDVKM. The CDR3 contains 16 residues. V shed 2 bases and J 4 bases; nucleotides not matched to a gene: 8.

The V gene is TRBV28, the J gene TRBJ1-4; D may be TRBD1 (6 bases). The CDR3 extends over 14 amino acids. Germline V gene sequence: CDR1 MDHEN, CDR2 SYDVKM. V was clipped by 3 bases and J by 4 bases, with 9 bases between them. CDR3 sequence: CASSFQQGNEKLFF. As DNA, the CDR3 is TGTGCCAGCAGTTTTCAACAGGGTAATGAAAAACTGTTTTTT.